The next 27 T cell receptor beta chains were all read from a single sample in a study of T cells in Graves' hyperthyroidism and ophthalmopathy. Amplification of TCR beta CDR3 regions used RNA as the template. A set of HTBI primers served as the primers for a first-round RT-PCR of the TCR CDR3. TCRdb reprocessed the multiplex PCR reads with MiXCR, giving one entry per CDR3 protein. The top ten clones hold approximately 26% of a sample with 470,000 or so distinct CDR3 sequences, 20% of them seen once. Sequenced sample: blood. The receptors shown here come from a man aged 18 to 29 with Graves' hyperthyroidism.

The chain joins TRBV20-1 to TRBJ2-6; possibly TRBD1 for D (6 bases). With 3 bases removed from V and 2 bases from J, the gap between germline ends came to 20 bases. Germline lookup yields CDR1 DFQATT and CDR2 SNEGSKA (reference sequence). The CDR3 is 18 amino acids. The CDR3 region is CSASIPLVAGAGANVLTF. DNA for the CDR3: TGCAGTGCTAGTATCCCCCTGGTTGCAGGGGCTGGGGCCAACGTCCTGACTTTC.

The table lists this clonotype with many counts. V and J are TRBV7-2 and TRBJ2-7; TRBD2 is a possible D gene (5 bases). This CDR3 region has 12 residues. Germline V gene data show CDR1 as SGHTA and CDR2 as FQGNSA. Trimming removed 8 bases from V and 0 bases from J, with 8 bases in between. This CDR3 reads CASAGVSYEQYF. CDR3 in DNA: TGTGCCAGCGCCGGGGTCTCCTACGAGCAGTACTTC.

This clonotype was found many times. The rearrangement links TRBV28 to TRBJ2-7, with unresolved D. Per germline, CDR1 MDHEN and CDR2 SYDVKM. V shed 6 bases and J shed 5 bases, with 14 bases lying between them. The CDR3 has 13 residues. CDR3 protein: CASSPPRRDEQYF. DNA for the CDR3: TGTGCCAGCAGCCCCCCCCGTAGGGACGAGCAGTACTTC.

In this sample, this clonotype turned up a few times. A much bigger clone sits one base away, suggesting this may be a read error. The rearrangement links TRBV2 to TRBJ2-4; no definite D call. Germline assignment: CDR1 SNHLY and CDR2 FYNNEI. This CDR3 contains 12 residues. CDR3 DNA: TGTGCCAGCGGCTTGCTCCAAAACATTAAGTACTTC. Translating gives CASGLLQNIKYF. Together with reference TRBV2 and TRBJ2-4, the CDR3 gives the full variable domain: EPEVTQTPSHQVTQMGQEVILRCVPISNHLYFYWYRQILGQKVEFLVSFYNNEISEKSEIFDDQFSVERPDGSNFTLKIRSTKLEDSAMYFCASGLLQNIKYFGAGTRLSVL.

This clonotype was counted ten times or more. This chain uses TRBV27 with TRBJ1-5; 7 bases map to TRBD1. The CDR3 is made up of 14 amino acids. Germline values: CDR1 MNHEY, CDR2 SMNVEV (reference sequence). Losses at the gene ends were 6 bases for V and 7 bases for J; bases not matched to a gene: 9. The CDR3 is CASRSTGMGQPQHF. As DNA, the CDR3 is TGTGCCAGCAGGTCGACAGGGATGGGGCAGCCCCAGCATTTT.

This clonotype has more than one count but fewer than ten. This sequence joins TRBV2 and TRBJ2-7, with D uncertain. CDR1 and CDR2 (germline): SNHLY, FYNNEI. The CDR3 consists of 15 residues. Trimming took off 6 bases at V and 4 bases at J, with 19 bases between the two ends. The CDR3 loop is CASRFSAQDMYEQYF. DNA of the CDR3: TGTGCCAGCAGATTCAGCGCCCAAGATATGTACGAGCAGTACTTC.

Note on this clonotype: A single base separates this from a much larger clone, so it may be a read error. This chain uses TRBV28 with TRBJ2-7; TRBD1 matches at 7 bases. Per the germline V gene, CDR1 is MDHEN and CDR2 is SYDVKM. This CDR3 comprises 15 residues. The CDR3 reads CASSPRGLTSYELYF. CDR3 nucleotide sequence: TGTGCCAGCAGCCCCAGGGGGTTGACCTCCTACGAGCTGTACTTC. Filled out from reference TRBV28 and TRBJ2-7, the complete variable domain reads DVKVTQSSRYLVKRTGEKVFLECVQDMDHENMFWYRQDPGLGLRLIYFSYDVKMKEKGDIPEGYSVSREKKERFSLILESASTNQTSMYLCASSPRGLTSYELYFGPGTRLTVT.

This clonotype appeared many times. The rearrangement links TRBV28 to TRBJ1-5; the D is unclear. Germline assignment: CDR1 MDHEN and CDR2 SYDVKM. CDR3 size: 14 residues. V shed 8 bases and J shed 3 bases, with 14 bases lying between them. For the CDR3, the DNA is TGTGCCAGCTCCCCAGGAGATGACAATCAGCCCCAGCATTTT. Its translation is CASSPGDDNQPQHF.

This clonotype was recorded at least ten times. This chain links TRBV6-5 with TRBJ2-3, with 10 bases lining up with TRBD2. The CDR3 contains 15 residues. Germline trimming cut 4 bases from V and 0 bases from J; bases unmatched to any gene: 1. From germline, CDR1 is MNHEY and CDR2 SVGAGI. In DNA form, the CDR3 reads TGTGCCAGCAGTTTAGCGGGGGGAAGCACAGATACGCAGTATTTT. This sequence encodes CASSLAGGSTDTQYF.

The table lists this clonotype with many counts. The chain couples TRBV11-2 to TRBJ2-7; the D gene is possibly TRBD1 (6 bases). CDR3 length equals 14 residues. The V gene lost 5 bases and the J gene lost 2 bases, with 13 bases spanning the gap. CDR1 is SGHAT, CDR2 FQNNGV, per germline. Here the CDR3 reads CASSIQGITYEQYF. The CDR3 region has the DNA TGTGCCAGCAGCATCCAGGGGATCACCTACGAGCAGTACTTC.

The chain uses TRBV11-2 and TRBJ1-5; 12 positions agree with TRBD1. The CDR3 sequence is 19 residues long. Germline assignment: CDR1 SGHAT and CDR2 FQNNGV. V dropped 4 bases and J dropped 6; count of bases not matched to a gene: 16. CDR3: CASSWGVSGQGAVSQPQHF. The CDR3 nucleotides read TGTGCCAGCAGCTGGGGGGTCTCGGGACAGGGGGCGGTCAGTCAGCCCCAGCATTTT.

The rearrangement uses TRBV7-8 and TRBJ1-5; no reliable D call. CDR1 and CDR2 from the germline V gene are SGHVS and FQNEAQ. The V end lost 0 bases, the J end lost 4 bases, and 10 bases lay between the germline ends. This CDR3 is built from 15 residues. This CDR3 reads CASSLAAASNQPQHF. CDR3 DNA sequence: TGTGCCAGCAGCTTAGCTGCAGCGAGTAATCAGCCCCAGCATTTT.

This chain links TRBV20-1 with TRBJ2-5; 9 bases map to TRBD1. The CDR3 totals 15 residues. The V segment lost 2 bases and the J segment 5 bases; nucleotides outside the gene matches: 9. Germline assignment: CDR1 DFQATT and CDR2 SNEGSKA (reference sequence). The CDR3 nucleotides are TGCAGTGCTAGAACGGAGAGGACAGGGGATGAGACCCAGTACTTC. Its protein is CSARTERTGDETQYF.

There are many counts of this clonotype. The J gene is TRBJ2-2, the V gene TRBV28; D uncertain. Trimming took off 0 bases at V and 5 bases at J, with 10 bases between the two ends. The CDR3 is 15 amino acids. Germline V lookup: CDR1 MDHEN, CDR2 SYDVKM. The CDR3 protein is CASSLWALGTGELFF. CDR3 bases: TGTGCCAGCAGTTTATGGGCCTTGGGGACCGGGGAGCTGTTTTTT.

There are many counts of this clonotype. The rearrangement uses TRBV6-5 and TRBJ2-7; D is unresolved. The CDR3 totals 13 residues. V lost 2 bases, J lost 5 bases, and 10 bases lay in between. Germline CDR1 is MNHEY and CDR2 is SVGAGI. The CDR3: CASSYGPANEQYF. CDR3 DNA sequence: TGTGCCAGCAGTTACGGGCCAGCGAACGAGCAGTACTTC.

The J gene is TRBJ2-7, the V gene TRBV4-1; 10 positions agree with TRBD2. The V segment lost 2 bases and the J segment 6 bases; nucleotides outside the gene matches: 7. There are 15 residues in the CDR3. Germline V gene lookup returns CDR1 MGHRA and CDR2 YSYEKL. In DNA, the CDR3 is TGCGCCAGCAGCCAATTAACTAGCGGGAACTCCGAGCAGTACTTC. Its protein product is CASSQLTSGNSEQYF.

This clonotype occurred many times. The chain is built from TRBV12-3 or TRBV12-4 and TRBJ1-2; the D is unclear. The V gene lost 3 bases and the J gene lost 10 bases, with 15 bases spanning the gap. The CDR3 consists of 13 residues. CDR3 loop: CASSLNTWGDYTF. The CDR3 bases are TGTGCCAGCAGTTTGAATACGTGGGGTGACTACACCTTC.

The sample holds many counts of this clonotype. CDR3 region: CSARGYLTFGYEQYF. The CDR3, as DNA: TGCAGTGCTAGGGGCTATCTAACATTCGGTTACGAGCAGTACTTC. The chain couples TRBV20-1 to TRBJ2-7, with D unresolved. The CDR3 consists of 15 residues. V lost 3 bases and J lost 4, with 19 bases in between. Germline lookup yields CDR1 DFQATT and CDR2 SNEGSKA (reference sequence).

The chain joins TRBV29-1 to TRBJ2-7; D call uncertain. CDR3 size: 13 residues. CDR1 is SQVTM and CDR2 is ANQGSEA in the germline V gene. Trimming removed 7 bases at V and 1 base at J, with 14 bases between. CDR3 nucleotide sequence: TGCAGCGCCCGGGCCCTTGGGTCCTACGAGCAGTACTTC. Translated, it gives CSARALGSYEQYF.

The CDR3 coding sequence is TGTGCCAGCGGGGGGGCAGGGGACACTGAAGCTTTCTTT. Translation gives CASGGAGDTEAFF. The chain links TRBV6-1 to TRBJ1-1, with a tentative D call TRBD1 (6 bases). Germline CDR1 and CDR2: MNHNS and SASEGT. The V gene lost 8 bases and the J gene lost 3 bases, with 13 bases spanning the gap. This CDR3 comprises 13 residues.

This clonotype was recorded many times. This chain links TRBV19 with TRBJ2-7, with TRBD2 identical over 7 bases. Germline loops: CDR1 LNHDA, CDR2 SQIVND (reference sequence). This CDR3 has 16 residues. V shed 6 bases, J shed 1 base, and the junction held 12 bases outside the gene matches. The CDR3 DNA is TGTGCCAGTAGCCCGAGCCCGGGGGGAGCATCCTACGAGCAGTACTTC. Protein: CASSPSPGGASYEQYF.

The chain couples TRBV29-1 to TRBJ2-2; D gene unclear. The CDR3 length is 13 residues. Looked up from germline, CDR1 is SQVTM and CDR2 is ANQGSEA. V was cut by 6 bases and J by 4 bases, with 12 bases left in between. CDR3 sequence: CSVQYGSTGELFF. The CDR3 nucleotides are TGCAGCGTGCAATACGGTAGCACCGGGGAGCTGTTTTTT.

This chain joins TRBV7-9 and TRBJ2-5, with 7 nucleotides matching TRBD2. The CDR3 runs to 14 residues. After removal of 5 bases from V and 3 bases from J, the junction contained 6 bases not matched to a gene. Germline-derived CDR1 and CDR2 are SEHNR and FQNEAQ (reference sequence). DNA of the CDR3: TGTGCCAGCAGCCCCTTTCGGGGGGAAGAGACCCAGTACTTC. Its protein is CASSPFRGEETQYF.

This chain joins TRBV2 and TRBJ2-7, with D hard to call. The germline CDR1 and CDR2 sequences are SNHLY and FYNNEI. The ends were cut back, 2 bases at V and 12 bases at J, with 20 bases in the middle. This CDR3 is 14 amino acids long. The CDR3 loop reads CASSERRSQASGYF. The CDR3 nucleotides are TGTGCCAGCAGTGAAAGGCGGAGTCAGGCTTCAGGGTACTTC.

At least ten counts were recorded for this clonotype. J is TRBJ2-7 and V is TRBV11-2, with 8 positions matching TRBD1. Unmatched junction bases numbered 17, after V lost 3 bases and J lost 4 bases. The CDR3 has 18 residues. Germline CDR1 and CDR2: SGHAT and FQNNGV. For the CDR3, the DNA is TGTGCCAGCAGCTTCCCCCCCCTCACCCGGGACAGGTCATACGAGCAGTACTTC. Translation: CASSFPPLTRDRSYEQYF. Together with reference TRBV11-2 and TRBJ2-7, the CDR3 gives the full variable domain: EAGVAQSPRYKIIEKRQSVAFWCNPISGHATLYWYQQILGQGPKLLIQFQNNGVVDDSQLPKDRFSAERLKGVDSTLKIQPAKLEDSAVYLCASSFPPLTRDRSYEQYFGPGTRLTVT.

Remarks on this clonotype: A much larger clonotype is one base distant, so this may be a read error. The chain carries TRBV6-2 or TRBV6-3 and TRBJ1-1, with D tentatively TRBD1 (6 bases). The V and J ends lost 11 bases and 7 bases respectively, with 20 bases between them. The germline gives CDR1 MNHEY, CDR2 SVGEGT. The length of the CDR3 is 13 residues. The chain's CDR3 is CACTLTGGNEAFF. In DNA, the CDR3 is TGTGCCTGCACGCTTACGGGGGGCAATGAAGCTTTCTTT.

This clonotype occurred a few times. This sequence joins TRBV4-2 and TRBJ2-7; D remains unclear. Germline CDR1 and CDR2: LGHNA and YNFKEQ. The CDR3 is made up of 13 amino acids. V was pared by 3 bases and J by 0 bases, with 6 bases between. The chain's CDR3 is CASSHHRSYEQYF. Here the CDR3 DNA reads TGTGCCAGCAGCCACCACCGCTCCTACGAGCAGTACTTC.